This T cell receptor beta chain comes out of a study of control samples from healthy donors and cancer patients. TCRdb's copy holds only in-frame clones and misses some; the assay was immunoSEQ multiplex PCR. The sample lists approximately 100,000 clones, 85% to 90% seen once, with 7.8% in the top ten. Sequencing was carried out using blood. The TCR originated in a young man in good health.

CDR3 loop: CASSRPNSPLHF. In DNA form, the CDR3 reads TGTGCCAGCTCGCGACCTAATTCACCCCTCCACTTT. V and J are TRBV18 and TRBJ1-6; D is unclear. Germline CDR1 is KGHSH and CDR2 is LQKENI. CDR3 length: 12 amino acids. With 6 bases removed from V and 6 bases from J, the gap between germline ends came to 6 bases.